These T cell receptor beta chains were read from a single sample in a study of blood T cell repertoires in COVID-19. Clones were sequenced by immunoSEQ multiplex PCR, and TCRdb holds only the in-frame ones, with some missing. The sample consists of 150,000 or so clones, approximately 92% of them appearing once. Material: peripheral blood. These receptors all come from a man aged 18 to 30 with COVID-19, enrolled during active disease. Both conserved end residues are part of each CDR3. The D gene is left open where the match is weak. Clone size is not always given. Where it is, it says once, few, many or a class for expanded clones.

D,J,size,V,DNA,CDR3
TRBD1,TRBJ2-1,.,TRBV6-6,TGTGCCAGCATCTTGGGACAGGGACTGCATAATGAGCAGTTCTTC,CASILGQGLHNEQFF
.,TRBJ1-6,.,TRBV6-2/TRBV6-3,TGTGCCAGCAGTTGGGCTGGTAATTCACCCCTCCACTTT,CASSWAGNSPLHF
TRBD2,TRBJ2-7,.,TRBV7-2,TGTGCCAGCAGCCCCCAGAGCGGGAGGGGGGACTACGAGCAGTACTTC,CASSPQSGRGDYEQYF
TRBD1,TRBJ1-2,.,TRBV30,TGTGCCTGGGATGAACAGGGGGCGTTTTCTGGCTACACCTTC,CAWDEQGAFSGYTF
.,TRBJ1-4,.,TRBV20-1,TGCAGTGCTCCTCATGAAAAACTGCTTTTT,CSAPHEKLLF
.,TRBJ2-5,.,TRBV19,TGTGCCAGTAGTGCTAGACTAGTGGAGACCCAGTACTTC,CASSARLVETQYF
TRBD1,TRBJ2-3,.,TRBV6-2/TRBV6-3,TGTGCCAGCAGTACCCGGACAGGGGAAGGGGATACGCAGTATTTT,CASSTRTGEGDTQYF
TRBD2,TRBJ2-2,.,TRBV25-1,TGTGCCAGCAGTGAAGCAGATCGGGGGGGAACCGGGGAGCTGTTTTTT,CASSEADRGGTGELFF
TRBD2,TRBJ2-7,once,TRBV2,TGTGCCAGCAGTTTGGCGGGGGGTTACAACTACGAGCAGTACTTC,CASSLAGGYNYEQYF
TRBD1,TRBJ1-2,.,TRBV7-2,TGTGCCAGCAGCTCGGACAGGTCGAACTATGGCTACACCTTC,CASSSDRSNYGYTF
.,TRBJ2-1,.,TRBV4-1,TGCGCCAGCAGCCCGGGGGGCAGGACGCAGTTCTTC,CASSPGGRTQFF
.,TRBJ2-7,.,TRBV11-3,TGTGCCAGCGGCCTGGCGGGGAGCGGATCCTACGAGCAGTACTTC,CASGLAGSGSYEQYF
.,TRBJ2-3,.,TRBV18,TGTGCCAGCTCACCGTTTCTACCAGATACGCAGTATTTT,CASSPFLPDTQYF
TRBD1,TRBJ1-3,.,TRBV7-9,TGTGCCAGCAGCTTGGGACAGGGGAGCTCTGGAAACACCATATATTTT,CASSLGQGSSGNTIYF
TRBD2,TRBJ2-7,.,TRBV20-1,TGCAGTGCTAGTTCTAGCGGGAGAGCCTACGAGCAGTACTTC,CSASSSGRAYEQYF
TRBD2,TRBJ2-3,.,TRBV29-1,TGCAGCGCGTACTTGACTAGCGGGTCAGCAGATACGCAGTATTTT,CSAYLTSGSADTQYF
.,TRBJ1-2,.,TRBV9,TGTGCCAGCACCCCAGAAGCGGGAAACTATGGCTACACCTTC,CASTPEAGNYGYTF
.,TRBJ1-5,.,TRBV28,TGTGCCAGCAGTCCCTCGGGCAGGGTCGATCAGCCCCAGCATTTT,CASSPSGRVDQPQHF
.,TRBJ2-5,.,TRBV5-5,TGTGCCACCACACGGACAGCGGGGACGGCCACCGAGACCCAGTACTTC,CATTRTAGTATETQYF
TRBD1,TRBJ2-1,.,TRBV6-5,TGTGCCAGCAGAGTACAGGGGGTCCACAATGAGCAGTTCTTC,CASRVQGVHNEQFF
.,TRBJ2-3,.,TRBV25-1,TGTGCCAGCAGCCTGGGCAAGCAGTATTTT,CASSLGKQYF
TRBD1,TRBJ2-2,.,TRBV7-3,TGTGCCAGCAGCCGGACAGGGAACACCGGGGAGCTGTTTTTT,CASSRTGNTGELFF
.,TRBJ1-3,.,TRBV4-1,TGCGCCAGCAGCCGTAACCCCAACTCCGAGAGAAACACCATATATTTT,CASSRNPNSERNTIYF
.,TRBJ2-1,.,TRBV5-1,TGCGCCAGCAGAGTAAGCGAAGATGAGCAGTTCTTC,CASRVSEDEQFF
.,TRBJ2-5,.,TRBV5-6,TGTGCCAGCAGCGCCCCGGTTGGAGGGGAGACCCAGTACTTC,CASSAPVGGETQYF
.,TRBJ1-6,few,TRBV6-5,TGTGCCAGCAGTTCGAGGGTCTATAATTCACCCCTCCACTTT,CASSSRVYNSPLHF
.,TRBJ1-1,.,TRBV7-9,TGTGCCAGCAGCAAGGAGGGGCAGCACGCCATGAACACTGAAGCTTTCTTT,CASSKEGQHAMNTEAFF
TRBD1,TRBJ2-7,.,TRBV6-5,TGTGCCAGCAGTCATCCCGGGACAGGGAGCTACGAGCAGTACTTC,CASSHPGTGSYEQYF
TRBD1,TRBJ2-7,once,TRBV28,TGTGCCAGCAGTTTCCGGACAGGGGGCGCCCACGAGCAGTACTTC,CASSFRTGGAHEQYF
.,TRBJ2-2,.,TRBV4-2,TGTGCCAGCAGCCAAGGACTCAACACCGGGGAGCTGTTTTTT,CASSQGLNTGELFF
TRBD2,TRBJ2-1,.,TRBV28,TGTGCCAGCAGTTCCCAGACTAGCGGGAGGCCTTTTTCGGGTGCTGGGAACAATGAGCAGTTCTTC,CASSSQTSGRPFSGAGNNEQFF
.,TRBJ1-2,.,TRBV4-1,TGCGCCAGCAGCCAAGAGAGAGAGTATGGCTACACCTTC,CASSQEREYGYTF
.,TRBJ2-1,.,TRBV19,TGTGCCAGTAGTATCCCAGGAAATGAGCAGTTCTTC,CASSIPGNEQFF
.,TRBJ1-5,.,TRBV6-2/TRBV6-3,TGTGCCAGCAGTTACAGTGGGAGTTCGGGCCAGCCCCAGCATTTT,CASSYSGSSGQPQHF
.,TRBJ1-4,.,TRBV21-1,TGTGCCAGCAGCAACACCGGACAGGACAGTAATGAAAAACTGCTTTTT,CASSNTGQDSNEKLLF
.,TRBJ1-6,.,TRBV7-9,TGTGCCAGCAGCTTAGGCGACAGTTGGAATTCACCCCTCCACTTT,CASSLGDSWNSPLHF
TRBD1,TRBJ1-2,.,TRBV6-2/TRBV6-3,TGTGCCAGCAGTTTTCTCCGGGACAGTCTAACAGGCTACACCTTC,CASSFLRDSLTGYTF
.,TRBJ2-5,.,TRBV7-8,TGTGCCAGCAGCTTATCCCGGGGCCAAGAGACCCAGTACTTC,CASSLSRGQETQYF
.,TRBJ2-7,.,TRBV27,TGTGCCAGCTCCGCGGGTCTAAGGCGGGATCGGTACGAGCAGTACTTC,CASSAGLRRDRYEQYF
TRBD1,TRBJ1-2,.,TRBV27,TGTGCCAGCAGCATGGGACAGGGACCCTATGGCTACACCTTC,CASSMGQGPYGYTF
TRBD1,TRBJ1-5,.,TRBV30,TGTGCCTGGAGTGGGCAGGGGGCGCATCAGCCCCAGCATTTT,CAWSGQGAHQPQHF
.,TRBJ2-5,.,TRBV24-1,TGTGCCACCAGGGACAGGGGAAGCGGGAGGGAGACCCAGTACTTC,CATRDRGSGRETQYF
.,TRBJ1-2,once,TRBV13,TGTGCCAGCAGCTTAGGCTTCGAAGGGGTTCTTCGACCCGACCCCATCTCCTTCTATGGCTACACCTTC,CASSLGFEGVLRPDPISFYGYTF
.,TRBJ1-2,.,TRBV5-6,TGTGCCAGCAGCATACCCAGGCCAGCCTATGATGGCTACACCTTC,CASSIPRPAYDGYTF
.,TRBJ2-7,.,TRBV7-2,TGTGCCAGCAGCCCCCCGGACAGCACGTACGAGCAGTACTTC,CASSPPDSTYEQYF
TRBD2,TRBJ2-1,.,TRBV9,TGTGCCAGCAGCGTAACGGGGGGGACTAGCGGCAATGAGCAGTTCTTC,CASSVTGGTSGNEQFF
.,TRBJ2-1,.,TRBV7-9,TGTGCCAGCAGCCACGTAAGAGCGGAGTACAATGAGCAGTTCTTC,CASSHVRAEYNEQFF